A selection of T cell receptor beta chains follows, all from one sample in a study of T cells in Graves' hyperthyroidism and ophthalmopathy. TCRdb reanalysed the multiplex PCR reads using MiXCR and keeps one entry per CDR3 protein. The sample lists about 360,000 distinct CDR3 sequences, under 15% occurring once. The sample taken for sequencing was blood. These receptors were taken from a woman between 18 and 29 years old with Graves' hyperthyroidism. CDR3s include the opening cysteine and the closing phenylalanine or tryptophan. The D gene is left open where the match is weak. For some rows the clone size is stated as once, few or many, or as a class when expanded; others skip it.

V	J	D	size	CDR3	DNA
TRBV5-1	TRBJ2-1	.	many	CASSLVGTDYNEQFF	TGCGCCAGCAGCTTGGTAGGGACGGACTACAATGAGCAGTTCTTC
TRBV28	TRBJ1-6	.	medium-sized	CASSFLDAGNSPLHF	TGTGCCAGCAGTTTTCTCGACGCGGGAAATTCACCCCTCCACTTT
TRBV4-1	TRBJ2-4	.	few	CASRAQGRENIQYF	TGCGCCAGCAGGGCACAGGGTCGCGAAAACATTCAGTACTTC
TRBV11-2	TRBJ1-6	.	many	CASSPRGGFFYGNSPLHF	TGTGCCAGCAGCCCTCGGGGGGGCTTCTTTTATGGGAATTCACCCCTCCACTTT
TRBV7-9	TRBJ2-1	.	few	CASSLPGLMSNEQFF	TGTGCCAGCAGCTTGCCCGGATTGATGTCCAATGAGCAGTTCTTC
TRBV27	TRBJ2-7	.	many	CASSFSGHHEQYF	TGTGCCAGCAGTTTTTCGGGGCACCACGAGCAGTACTTC
TRBV20-1	TRBJ1-2	TRBD1	many	CSAKGQRYGYTF	TGCAGTGCTAAGGGACAGCGATATGGCTACACCTTC
TRBV4-3	TRBJ1-4	.	few	CASSQDLGQGGEKLFF	TGCGCCAGCAGCCAAGATCTGGGGCAGGGAGGGGAAAAACTGTTTTTT
TRBV20-1	TRBJ2-1	TRBD2	many	CSARRTSGFSSYNEQFF	TGCAGTGCTCGACGAACTAGCGGGTTTAGCTCCTACAATGAGCAGTTCTTC
TRBV5-5	TRBJ2-7	.	many	CASSFDVTYEQYF	TGTGCCAGCAGCTTCGACGTTACCTACGAGCAGTACTTC
TRBV10-3	TRBJ1-1	.	few	CAISESGGGSHLNTEAFF	TGTGCCATCAGTGAGTCGGGTGGAGGCAGCCACTTGAACACTGAAGCTTTCTTT
TRBV4-3	TRBJ2-2	.	few	CASSPDGGAGELFF	TGCGCCAGCAGCCCGGACGGTGGGGCCGGGGAGCTGTTTTTT
TRBV4-1	TRBJ2-1	.	many	CASSHIYRNEQFF	TGCGCCAGCAGCCATATCTACCGCAATGAGCAGTTCTTC
TRBV6-2/TRBV6-3	TRBJ2-1	TRBD2	.	CASGLADNEQFF	TGTGCCAGCGGTCTAGCGGACAATGAGCAGTTCTTC
TRBV7-8	TRBJ1-5	.	many	CASSFDSNQPQHF	TGTGCCAGCAGCTTTGATAGCAATCAGCCCCAGCATTTT
TRBV6-5	TRBJ1-3	TRBD1	few	CASSSQTGAAAPIYF	TGTGCCAGCAGTTCTCAGACAGGGGCGGCCGCCCCCATATATTTT
TRBV28	TRBJ2-1	.	many	CAQGSEGEQFF	TGTGCCCAGGGCAGCGAAGGTGAGCAGTTCTTC
TRBV12-3/TRBV12-4	TRBJ1-2	.	many	CASSLALTAGYTF	TGTGCCAGCAGTTTAGCGCTGACGGCCGGCTACACCTTC
TRBV20-1	TRBJ2-1	TRBD1	few	CSARDAPTGGVYNEQFF	TGCAGTGCTAGAGATGCCCCGACAGGGGGCGTTTACAATGAGCAGTTCTTC
TRBV11-2	TRBJ2-2	.	many	CASSLNSLELFF	TGTGCCAGCAGCTTGAACAGTCTGGAGCTGTTTTTT
TRBV30	TRBJ1-3	.	many	CAWGGQLSSGNTIYF	TGTGCCTGGGGTGGACAGCTTTCCTCTGGAAACACCATATATTTT
TRBV6-1	TRBJ1-2	TRBD1	many	CASSLGDRENYGYTF	TGTGCCAGCAGTCTAGGGGACAGGGAGAACTATGGCTACACCTTC
TRBV2	TRBJ1-6	TRBD1	many	CASSARTGRNSPLHF	TGTGCCAGCAGTGCCAGGACAGGGAGGAATTCACCCCTCCACTTT
TRBV30	TRBJ2-1	.	many	CAWIEREQFF	TGTGCCTGGATAGAAAGGGAGCAGTTCTTC
TRBV28	TRBJ1-5	.	many	CASTPPVLGQTQHF	TGTGCCAGCACACCCCCCGTTTTGGGGCAGACCCAGCATTTT
TRBV6-1	TRBJ1-1	.	many	CATGEGDTEAFF	TGTGCCACCGGGGAGGGGGACACTGAAGCTTTCTTT
TRBV5-6	TRBJ2-1	TRBD2	few	CASSYLAGGRNEQFF	TGTGCCAGCAGCTATCTAGCGGGGGGACGCAATGAGCAGTTCTTC
TRBV20-1	TRBJ2-5	.	many	CSARRRDTQETQYF	TGCAGTGCCCGACGGAGGGATACGCAAGAGACCCAGTACTTC
TRBV20-1	TRBJ2-3	TRBD1	many	CSAGKGQTLGNTQYF	TGCAGTGCGGGGAAGGGACAGACACTGGGAAATACGCAGTATTTT